This TCR beta chain was retrieved from a study of blood T cell repertoires in COVID-19. Looking at the study overall: Sites in the United States, Italy and Spain provided acute and convalescent COVID-19 samples. The cDNA or gDNA used as material had been derived from T cells, B-cell-depleted T cells, or PBMCs.

CDR1 is LGHDT, CDR2 YNNKEL, per germline (reference sequence). V lost 5 bases and J lost 0, with 11 bases in between. This CDR3 comprises 15 residues. In the source study's methods: Counts of nucleated cells, estimated from reference gene primer amplification, were obtained. Profiled with immunoSEQ multiplex PCR; TCRdb holds only in-frame clones, not every one. Clone size and the V and J calls come from that table; the DNA yielded D and trimming. Altogether about 76,000 clones are present, 90% to 95% being singletons, with the ten largest covering 5.8%. The sequenced sample was peripheral blood. This chain connects TRBV3-1 (or the pseudogene TRBV3-2) to TRBJ1-3; D is unclear. The receptor was derived from a human donor in a cohort sampled during active COVID-19. CDR3 amino acids: CASSSRTDSGNTIYF. The CDR3, as DNA: TGTGCCAGCAGCTCCCGGACTGACTCTGGAAACACCATATATTTT.